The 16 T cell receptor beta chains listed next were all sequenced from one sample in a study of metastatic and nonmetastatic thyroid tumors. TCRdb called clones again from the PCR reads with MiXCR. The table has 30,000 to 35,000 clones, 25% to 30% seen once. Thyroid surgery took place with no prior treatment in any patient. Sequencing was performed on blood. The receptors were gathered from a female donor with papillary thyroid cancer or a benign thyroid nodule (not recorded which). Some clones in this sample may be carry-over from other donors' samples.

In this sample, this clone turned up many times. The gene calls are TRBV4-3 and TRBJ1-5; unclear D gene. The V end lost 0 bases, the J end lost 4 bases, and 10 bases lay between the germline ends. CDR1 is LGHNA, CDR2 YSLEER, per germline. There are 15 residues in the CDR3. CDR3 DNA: TGCGCCAGCAGCCAAGATAGCGGGCGGAATCAGCCCCAGCATTTT. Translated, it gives CASSQDSGRNQPQHF.

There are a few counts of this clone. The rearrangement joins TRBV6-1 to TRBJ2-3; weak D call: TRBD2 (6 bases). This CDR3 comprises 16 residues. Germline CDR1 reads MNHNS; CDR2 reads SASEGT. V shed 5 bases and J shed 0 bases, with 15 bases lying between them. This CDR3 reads CASSRGLPSSTDTQYF. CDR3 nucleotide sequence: TGTGCCAGCAGTAGGGGACTTCCTTCTAGCACAGATACGCAGTATTTT.

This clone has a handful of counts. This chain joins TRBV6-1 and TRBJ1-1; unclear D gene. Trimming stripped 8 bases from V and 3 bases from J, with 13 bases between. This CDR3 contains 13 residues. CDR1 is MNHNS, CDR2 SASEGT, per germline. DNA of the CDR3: TGTGCCAGCTCTCAGGTTTTGGACACTGAAGCTTTCTTT. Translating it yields CASSQVLDTEAFF.

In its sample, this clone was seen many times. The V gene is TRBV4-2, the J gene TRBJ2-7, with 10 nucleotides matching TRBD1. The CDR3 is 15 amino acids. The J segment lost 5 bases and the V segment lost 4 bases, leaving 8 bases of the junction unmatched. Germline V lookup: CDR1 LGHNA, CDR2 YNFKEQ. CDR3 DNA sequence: TGTGCCAGCAGCCTTCCGGGACAGGGGACCCACGAGCAGTACTTC. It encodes CASSLPGQGTHEQYF.

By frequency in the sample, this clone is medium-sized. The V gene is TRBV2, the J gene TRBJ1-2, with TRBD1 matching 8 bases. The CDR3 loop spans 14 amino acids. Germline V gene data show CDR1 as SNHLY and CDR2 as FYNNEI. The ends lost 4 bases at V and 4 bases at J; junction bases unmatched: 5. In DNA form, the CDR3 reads TGTGCCAGCAGTGTGGACAGGGCACCCTATGGCTACACCTTC. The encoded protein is CASSVDRAPYGYTF. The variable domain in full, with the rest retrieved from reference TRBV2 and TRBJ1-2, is EPEVTQTPSHQVTQMGQEVILRCVPISNHLYFYWYRQILGQKVEFLVSFYNNEISEKSEIFDDQFSVERPDGSNFTLKIRSTKLEDSAMYFCASSVDRAPYGYTFGSGTRLTVV.

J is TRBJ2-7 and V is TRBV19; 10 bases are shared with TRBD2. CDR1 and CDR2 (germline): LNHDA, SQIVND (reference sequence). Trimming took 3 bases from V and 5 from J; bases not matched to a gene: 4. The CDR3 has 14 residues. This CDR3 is CASSIISGGHEQYF. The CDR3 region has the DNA TGTGCCAGTAGTATCATTAGCGGGGGGCACGAGCAGTACTTC.

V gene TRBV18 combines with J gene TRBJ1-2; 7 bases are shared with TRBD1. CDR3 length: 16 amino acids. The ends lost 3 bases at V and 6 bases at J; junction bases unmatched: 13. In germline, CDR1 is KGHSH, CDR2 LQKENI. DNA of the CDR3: TGTGCCAGCTCACCTAGTGGGGGACAGCCCCATGATGGCTACACCTTC. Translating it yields CASSPSGGQPHDGYTF. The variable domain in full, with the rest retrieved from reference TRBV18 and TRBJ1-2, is NAGVMQNPRHLVRRRGQEARLRCSPMKGHSHVYWYRQLPEEGLKFMVYLQKENIIDESGMPKERFSAEFPKEGPSILRIQQVVRGDSAAYFCASSPSGGQPHDGYTFGSGTRLTVV.

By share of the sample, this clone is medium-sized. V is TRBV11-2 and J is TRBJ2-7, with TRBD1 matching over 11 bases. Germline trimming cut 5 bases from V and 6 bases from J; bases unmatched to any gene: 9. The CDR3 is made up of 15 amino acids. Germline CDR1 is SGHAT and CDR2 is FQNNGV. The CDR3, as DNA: TGTGCCAGCAGCAACCGGACAGGGGGCTTCACCGAGCAGTACTTC. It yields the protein CASSNRTGGFTEQYF. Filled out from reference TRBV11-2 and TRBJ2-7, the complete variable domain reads EAGVAQSPRYKIIEKRQSVAFWCNPISGHATLYWYQQILGQGPKLLIQFQNNGVVDDSQLPKDRFSAERLKGVDSTLKIQPAKLEDSAVYLCASSNRTGGFTEQYFGPGTRLTVT.

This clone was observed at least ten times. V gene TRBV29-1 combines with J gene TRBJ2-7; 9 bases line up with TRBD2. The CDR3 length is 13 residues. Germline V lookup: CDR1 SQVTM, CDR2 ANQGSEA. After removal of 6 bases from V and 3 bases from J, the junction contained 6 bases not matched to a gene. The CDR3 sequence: CSVSGTSRYEQYF. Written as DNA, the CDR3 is TGCAGCGTCTCCGGGACTAGCCGCTACGAGCAGTACTTC.

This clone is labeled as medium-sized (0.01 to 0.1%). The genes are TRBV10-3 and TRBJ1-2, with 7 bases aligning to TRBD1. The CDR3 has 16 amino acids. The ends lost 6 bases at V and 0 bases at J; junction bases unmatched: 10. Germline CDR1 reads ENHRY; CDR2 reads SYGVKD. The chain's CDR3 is CAIRAGQAATNYGYTF. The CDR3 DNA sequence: TGTGCCATCAGGGCCGGACAGGCAGCGACTAACTATGGCTACACCTTC.

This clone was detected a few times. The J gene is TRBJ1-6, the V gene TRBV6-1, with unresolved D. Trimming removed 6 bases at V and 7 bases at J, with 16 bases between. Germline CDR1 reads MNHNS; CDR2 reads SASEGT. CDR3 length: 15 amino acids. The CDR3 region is CASRNAGSRNSPLHF. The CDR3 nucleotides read TGTGCCAGCAGAAACGCCGGGTCTAGAAATTCACCCCTCCACTTT.

The CDR3, as DNA: TGCAGTGCTGAGGTAGCGGGGGGTCGACAAGAGACCCAGTACTTC. It is translated as CSAEVAGGRQETQYF. V usage is TRBV20-1 and J usage is TRBJ2-5; 10 nucleotides agree with TRBD2. Unmatched junction bases numbered 8, after V lost 5 bases and J lost 2 bases. The V gene's germline CDR1 is DFQATT and CDR2 SNEGSKA (reference sequence). This CDR3 is 15 amino acids long.

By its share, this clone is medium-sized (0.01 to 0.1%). This CDR3 reads CASSTSGRASEQYF. The CDR3 DNA follows: TGTGCCAGCAGTACGAGCGGGAGGGCCTCCGAGCAGTACTTC. The genes are TRBV12-3 or TRBV12-4 and TRBJ2-7, with 10 bases matching TRBD2. The CDR3 sequence is 14 residues long. J was trimmed by 6 bases and V by 5 bases; bases with no gene match: 7.

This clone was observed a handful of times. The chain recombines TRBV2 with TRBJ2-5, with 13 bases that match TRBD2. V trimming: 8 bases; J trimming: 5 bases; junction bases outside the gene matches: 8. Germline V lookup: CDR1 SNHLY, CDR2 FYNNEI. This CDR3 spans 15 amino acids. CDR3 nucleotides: TGTGCCAGCGGGGGGACTAGCGGGATCCCGGAGACCCAGTACTTC. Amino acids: CASGGTSGIPETQYF.

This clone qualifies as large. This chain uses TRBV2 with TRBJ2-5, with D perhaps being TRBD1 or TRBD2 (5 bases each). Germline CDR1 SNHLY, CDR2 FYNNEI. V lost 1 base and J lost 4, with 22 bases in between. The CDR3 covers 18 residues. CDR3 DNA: TGTGCCAGCAGTGAAGATTACCCGGGACGGAGCCAACCAGAGACCCAGTACTTC. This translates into CASSEDYPGRSQPETQYF.

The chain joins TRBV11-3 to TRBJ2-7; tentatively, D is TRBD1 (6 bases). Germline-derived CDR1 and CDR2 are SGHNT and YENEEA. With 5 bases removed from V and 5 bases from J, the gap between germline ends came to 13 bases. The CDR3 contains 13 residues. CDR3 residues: CASSPGHLHEQYF. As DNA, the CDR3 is TGTGCCAGCAGCCCGGGACACTTACACGAGCAGTACTTC.